A single sample is the source of the 25 T cell receptor beta chains below, sequenced in a study of shared clonotypes between healthy human individuals. Sequencing used immunoSEQ multiplex PCR; TCRdb keeps in-frame clones, though not all of them. The table has millions of clones, approximately 95% seen once. The sequenced material came from naive CD4+ T cells sorted from blood. Subset given: CD45RA+ positively selected. Receptors originate from a man between 18 and 35 years old in good health.

The rearrangement joins TRBV14 to TRBJ1-1; no clear D gene. Germline V gene sequence: CDR1 SGHDN, CDR2 FVKESK. V dropped 0 bases and J dropped 0 bases, with 11 bases sitting between them. There are 16 residues in the CDR3. CDR3 in amino acids: CASSQESTYLNTEAFF. The CDR3 DNA is TGTGCCAGCAGCCAAGAGTCAACTTATCTGAACACTGAAGCTTTCTTT.

This chain connects TRBV2 to TRBJ1-6; 9 bases match TRBD1. This CDR3 region has 17 residues. V dropped 8 bases and J dropped 4; count of bases not matched to a gene: 12. Looked up from germline, CDR1 is SNHLY and CDR2 is FYNNEI. The CDR3 DNA reads TGTGCCAGCGAGGGGGGACAGGGCAAAGGGTATAATTCACCCCTCCACTTT. It codes for CASEGGQGKGYNSPLHF. Drawing the rest from reference TRBV2 and TRBJ1-6, the complete variable domain is EPEVTQTPSHQVTQMGQEVILRCVPISNHLYFYWYRQILGQKVEFLVSFYNNEISEKSEIFDDQFSVERPDGSNFTLKIRSTKLEDSAMYFCASEGGQGKGYNSPLHFGNGTRLTVT.

This sequence joins TRBV6-1 and TRBJ1-5; D possibly corresponds to TRBD1 (6 bases). This CDR3 contains 16 residues. V was pared by 1 base and J by 6 bases, with 16 bases between. CDR1 MNHNS and CDR2 SASEGT come from the germline V gene. CDR3 coding DNA: TGTGCCAGCAGTGAAGGTGGCAGGGGTGCCAGTCAGCCCCAGCATTTT. Protein product: CASSEGGRGASQPQHF.

The chain combines TRBV14 with TRBJ2-7, with D perhaps TRBD1 (6 bases). Trimming shortened V by 2 bases and J by 5 bases, and 16 bases separated the two germline ends. There are 15 residues in the CDR3. The V gene's germline CDR1 is SGHDN and CDR2 FVKESK. CDR3 nucleotide sequence: TGTGCCAGCAGCCAAACACAGGGTTTTGGGCACGAGCAGTACTTC. Translation: CASSQTQGFGHEQYF.

The J gene is TRBJ2-7, the V gene TRBV30; D may be TRBD1 (5 bases). The CDR3 spans 14 residues. The ends were cut back, 4 bases at V and 1 base at J, with 14 bases in the middle. Germline V gene lookup returns CDR1 GTSNPN and CDR2 SVGIG (reference sequence). The CDR3 spells CAWTKTDKSYEQYF. DNA of the CDR3: TGTGCCTGGACCAAGACAGATAAATCCTACGAGCAGTACTTC.

Written as DNA, the CDR3 is TGTGCCAGCAGTTTAGCTAGCGGGGGGGCCGGTACAGATACGCAGTATTTT. It codes for CASSLASGGAGTDTQYF. The rearrangement joins TRBV27 to TRBJ2-3, with TRBD2 identical over 12 bases. This CDR3 spans 17 amino acids. The V segment lost 2 bases and the J segment 3 bases; nucleotides outside the gene matches: 6. The germline gives CDR1 MNHEY, CDR2 SMNVEV (reference sequence).

The chain has TRBV2 and TRBJ2-7, with TRBD2 identical over 9 bases. V gave up 7 bases and J gave up 1 base; unmatched junction bases: 5. The CDR3 is 14 amino acids. CDR1 is SNHLY, CDR2 FYNNEI, per germline. CDR3 bases: TGTGCCAGCAAAGGACTAGCGTTTTCCTACGAGCAGTACTTC. Protein product: CASKGLAFSYEQYF.

About this clone itself: Distinct nucleotide sequences in the sample also encode this CDR3. The V gene is TRBV7-9, the J gene TRBJ1-1, with D hard to call. Germline V gives CDR1 SEHNR, CDR2 FQNEAQ (reference sequence). The CDR3 length is 11 residues. Trimming removed 6 bases at V and 5 bases at J, with 7 bases between. In DNA form, the CDR3 reads TGTGCCAGCAGTCCCCTGACTGAAGCTTTCTTT. This sequence encodes CASSPLTEAFF.

V gene TRBV6-4 combines with J gene TRBJ1-2; TRBD1 might be the D (5 bases). Germline V gives CDR1 MRHNA, CDR2 SNTAGT. The CDR3 extends over 15 amino acids. The V end was cut by 4 bases, the J end by 3 bases, with 15 bases between. This CDR3 is CASSAQDPGHYGYTF. The CDR3 DNA reads as TGTGCCAGCAGTGCACAGGACCCGGGACACTATGGCTACACCTTC.

The chain is built from TRBV28 and TRBJ2-7; 7 bases are a match to TRBD1. This CDR3 contains 15 residues. Germline lookup yields CDR1 MDHEN and CDR2 SYDVKM. V lost 6 bases, J lost 2 bases, and 10 bases stayed unmatched. This chain's CDR3 is CASSRDRALAYEQYF. The CDR3 coding sequence is TGTGCCAGCAGCAGAGACAGGGCCCTCGCCTACGAGCAGTACTTC. The full variable domain, its missing parts supplied by reference TRBV28 and TRBJ2-7, is DVKVTQSSRYLVKRTGEKVFLECVQDMDHENMFWYRQDPGLGLRLIYFSYDVKMKEKGDIPEGYSVSREKKERFSLILESASTNQTSMYLCASSRDRALAYEQYFGPGTRLTVT.

The J gene is TRBJ2-7, the V gene TRBV7-6, with a tentative D call TRBD1 (6 bases). This CDR3 contains 13 residues. The V end lost 1 base, the J end lost 3 bases, and 7 bases lay between the germline ends. Germline V gene data show CDR1 as SGHVS and CDR2 as FNYEAQ. CDR3 residues: CASSLETGYEQYF. The CDR3 region has the DNA TGTGCCAGCAGCTTAGAGACAGGCTACGAGCAGTACTTC.

Note on this clone: Additional DNA sequences in this sample encode the identical CDR3. The chain employs TRBV10-3 and TRBJ1-5, with 8 bases identical to TRBD1. CDR3 length: 15 amino acids. Germline V gives CDR1 ENHRY, CDR2 SYGVKD. V shed 3 bases, J shed 4 bases, and the junction held 5 bases outside the gene matches. This CDR3 is CAISEGTGSNQPQHF. The CDR3 nucleotides read TGTGCCATCAGTGAAGGGACAGGATCAAATCAGCCCCAGCATTTT.

The chain joins TRBV28 to TRBJ2-3, with a tentative D call TRBD2 (5 bases). Trimming stripped 3 bases from V and 4 bases from J, with 8 bases between. The CDR3 is 13 amino acids. Germline CDR1 reads MDHEN; CDR2 reads SYDVKM. CDR3 DNA: TGTGCCAGCAGTTTGTACGGGGCAGATACGCAGTATTTT. Translation gives CASSLYGADTQYF.

The chain recombines TRBV5-1 with TRBJ2-5; D remains ambiguous. The CDR3 has 14 amino acids. Germline CDR1 is SGHRS and CDR2 is YFSETQ. V shed 2 bases and J shed 7 bases, with 15 bases lying between them. The CDR3 DNA reads TGCGCCAGCAGCTTACGAGGCGGAGACCGGACCCAGTACTTC. Translation gives CASSLRGGDRTQYF.

The chain employs TRBV6-5 and TRBJ2-1, with TRBD2 matching over 7 bases. CDR1 is MNHEY and CDR2 is SVGAGI in the germline V gene. The CDR3 runs to 15 residues. Trimming removed 2 bases from V and 3 bases from J; junction bases left unmatched: 4. CDR3 sequence reads: CASSYRGVLYNEQFF. CDR3 DNA sequence: TGTGCCAGCAGTTACCGGGGGGTCCTCTACAATGAGCAGTTCTTC.

The V gene is TRBV5-1, the J gene TRBJ1-6; 9 positions match TRBD1. The CDR3 is 17 amino acids. Germline V gene data show CDR1 as SGHRS and CDR2 as YFSETQ. V was pared by 0 bases and J by 6 bases, with 7 bases of the junction left unmatched. CDR3 sequence reads: CASSLELMDRGNSPLHF. CDR3 coding DNA: TGCGCCAGCAGCTTGGAGTTGATGGACAGGGGTAATTCACCCCTCCACTTT.

V is TRBV29-1 and J is TRBJ2-5; D unclear. Trimming cost V 7 bases and J 5 bases, with 11 bases left between them. Germline V gene lookup returns CDR1 SQVTM and CDR2 ANQGSEA. The length of the CDR3 is 11 residues. Here the CDR3 reads CSGKIGETQYF. The CDR3 DNA reads TGCAGCGGTAAAATCGGGGAGACCCAGTACTTC. The variable domain in full, with the rest retrieved from reference TRBV29-1 and TRBJ2-5, is SAVISQKPSRDICQRGTSLTIQCQVDSQVTMMFWYRQQPGQSLTLIATANQGSEATYESGFVIDKFPISRPNLTFSTLTVSNMSPEDSSIYLCSGKIGETQYFGPGTRLLVL.

The chain carries TRBV6-6 and TRBJ2-7; 8 nucleotides align to TRBD2. The CDR3 contains 16 residues. V gave up 2 bases and J gave up 0 bases; unmatched junction bases: 6. CDR1 MNHNY and CDR2 SVGAGI come from the germline V gene (reference sequence). The CDR3 DNA follows: TGTGCCAGCAGTTACCCCAGCGGGGGACCCTCCTACGAGCAGTACTTC. Translated, it gives CASSYPSGGPSYEQYF.

The J gene is TRBJ2-1, the V gene TRBV5-4; TRBD1 matches 10 bases. The V gene's germline CDR1 is SGHNT and CDR2 YYREEE (reference sequence). V lost 4 bases to trimming and J lost 14 bases; unmatched junction nucleotides: 6. The CDR3 totals 12 residues. The chain's CDR3 is CASSISGTGEFF. The CDR3, as DNA: TGTGCCAGCAGCATATCCGGGACAGGGGAGTTCTTC.

This clone appeared a few times. This chain links TRBV28 with TRBJ1-2, with unresolved D. V lost 5 bases and J lost 5, with 9 bases in between. Germline V gene data show CDR1 as MDHEN and CDR2 as SYDVKM. This CDR3 region has 12 residues. The DNA of the CDR3 is TGTGCCAGCAGTAAAGCTGGGTATGGCTACACCTTC. Protein sequence: CASSKAGYGYTF.

The CDR3 DNA is TGCGCCAGCAGTGAGACAGGGGGATCCTACGAGCAGTACTTC. It specifies CASSETGGSYEQYF. This chain uses TRBV10-2 with TRBJ2-7, with 8 bases identical to TRBD1. V lost 2 bases to trimming and J lost 1 base; unmatched junction nucleotides: 1. Germline V gene data show CDR1 as WSHSY and CDR2 as SAAADI. The CDR3 spans 14 residues.

This chain joins TRBV30 and TRBJ2-1; D is tentatively TRBD1 or TRBD2 (5 bases each). This CDR3 contains 14 residues. The ends were cut back, 1 base at V and 8 bases at J, with 15 bases in the middle. CDR1 is GTSNPN, CDR2 SVGIG, per germline (reference sequence). For the CDR3, the DNA is TGTGCCTGGAGTGCCGGGACCTCCGTCGATGAGCAGTTCTTC. Its translation is CAWSAGTSVDEQFF.

As concerns this clone: This specimen includes other DNA sequences encoding the same CDR3. The chain employs TRBV5-6 and TRBJ2-5; the match to TRBD2 covers 7 bases. The germline CDR1 and CDR2 sequences are SGHDT and YYEEEE. The J segment lost 5 bases and the V segment lost 2 bases, leaving 3 bases of the junction unmatched. CDR3 size: 13 residues. The CDR3 region is CASSLAGPETQYF. The CDR3, as DNA: TGTGCCAGCAGCTTAGCGGGGCCGGAGACCCAGTACTTC.

The V gene is TRBV29-1, the J gene TRBJ1-2; TRBD1 is a possible D gene (5 bases). V lost 6 bases, J lost 8 bases, and 19 bases lay in between. The CDR3 spans 13 residues. The germline V gene encodes CDR1 SQVTM and CDR2 ANQGSEA. The CDR3 spells CSVATQQDRGYTF. Written as DNA, the CDR3 is TGCAGCGTGGCGACACAACAGGACCGGGGCTACACCTTC. The variable domain in full, with the rest retrieved from reference TRBV29-1 and TRBJ1-2, is SAVISQKPSRDICQRGTSLTIQCQVDSQVTMMFWYRQQPGQSLTLIATANQGSEATYESGFVIDKFPISRPNLTFSTLTVSNMSPEDSSIYLCSVATQQDRGYTFGSGTRLTVV.

V usage is TRBV7-2 and J usage is TRBJ2-1; 8 positions match TRBD1. Trimming took 0 bases from V and 9 from J; bases not matched to a gene: 10. The germline gives CDR1 SGHTA, CDR2 FQGNSA. The CDR3 has 16 residues. The CDR3 DNA is TGTGCCAGCAGCTTAGCCCCGGGACAGGTGAAGGGTGAGCAGTTCTTC. Encoded protein: CASSLAPGQVKGEQFF.